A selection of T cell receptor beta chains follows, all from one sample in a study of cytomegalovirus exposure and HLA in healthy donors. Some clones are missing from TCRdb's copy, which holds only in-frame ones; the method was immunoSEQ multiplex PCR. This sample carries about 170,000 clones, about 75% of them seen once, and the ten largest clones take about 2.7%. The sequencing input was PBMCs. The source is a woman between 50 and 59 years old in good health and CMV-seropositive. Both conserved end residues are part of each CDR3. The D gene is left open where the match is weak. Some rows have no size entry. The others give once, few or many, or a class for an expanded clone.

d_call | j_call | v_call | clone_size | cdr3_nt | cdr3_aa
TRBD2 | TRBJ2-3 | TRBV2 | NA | TGTGCCAGCAGTATCGGGGGGGCGGTAGATACGCAGTATTTT | CASSIGGAVDTQYF
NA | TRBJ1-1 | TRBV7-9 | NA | TGTGCCAGCAGCCGACAGGCCCCGGTTGAAGCTTTCTTT | CASSRQAPVEAFF
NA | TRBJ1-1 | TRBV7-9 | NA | TGTGCCAGCAGCTTATCTCAGGCGCCCACTGAAGCTTTCTTT | CASSLSQAPTEAFF
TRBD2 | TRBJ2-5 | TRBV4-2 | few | TGTGCCAGCAGCCAAGATTTTTGGAGACCGGGGGGGCCTGAGACCCAGTACTTC | CASSQDFWRPGGPETQYF
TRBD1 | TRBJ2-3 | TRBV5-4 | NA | TGTGCCAGCAGCTACACAGGGGTCCCAGATACGCAGTATTTT | CASSYTGVPDTQYF
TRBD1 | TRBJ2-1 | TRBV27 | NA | TGTGCCAGCAGTTTGATGTGGGACAGTGGTAATGAGCAGTTCTTC | CASSLMWDSGNEQFF
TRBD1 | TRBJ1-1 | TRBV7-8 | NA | TGTGCCAGCAGCGCCGACAGGGCGGTGTTAAACACTGAAGCTTTCTTT | CASSADRAVLNTEAFF
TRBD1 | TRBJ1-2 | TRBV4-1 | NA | TGCGCCAGCAGCCAAGGGACAGGGGTATCTGGCTACCCCTTC | CASSQGTGVSGYPF
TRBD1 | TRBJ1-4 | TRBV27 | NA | TGTGCCAGCAGCCGGGACAGGGCAAATGAAAAACTGTTTTTT | CASSRDRANEKLFF
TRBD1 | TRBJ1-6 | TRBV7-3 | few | TGTGCCAGCAGCTCTGACGGGACAGGGGGATCACCCCTCCACTTT | CASSSDGTGGSPLHF
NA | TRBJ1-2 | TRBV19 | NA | TGTGCCAGTAGTATAGACAGCGGGGGGAACTATGGCTACACCTTC | CASSIDSGGNYGYTF
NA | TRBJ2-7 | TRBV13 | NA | TGTGCCAGCAGCCGCCCAGGGCAGGTCTACGAGCAGTACTTC | CASSRPGQVYEQYF
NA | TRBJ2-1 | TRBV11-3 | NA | TGTGCCAGCAGCTTAGATACAGGCAATGAGCAGTTCTTC | CASSLDTGNEQFF
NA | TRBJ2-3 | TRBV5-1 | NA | TGCGCCAGCAGCTTGGCCGGAGGGTTCGGGGCAGATACGCAGTATTTT | CASSLAGGFGADTQYF
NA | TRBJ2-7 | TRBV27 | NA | TGTGCCAGCAGTTTTTGCCAGGGCCGGTCCTACGAGCAGTACTTC | CASSFCQGRSYEQYF
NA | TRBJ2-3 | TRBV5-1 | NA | TGCGCCAGCAGCTTGGGGGGCCCCCGAAGCTCGGATACGCAGTATTTT | CASSLGGPRSSDTQYF
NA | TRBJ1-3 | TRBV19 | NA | TGTGCCAGTAGTATACGGCCGGGACTGGGGGTTTGGCACGGCGGAAACACCATATATTTT | CASSIRPGLGVWHGGNTIYF
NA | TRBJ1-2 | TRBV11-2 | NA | TGTGCCAGCAGCTTAAGTGGTGGGGCAAGGGCACGCTACACCTTC | CASSLSGGARARYTF
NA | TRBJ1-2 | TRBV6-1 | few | TGTGCCAGCAGCTCTGCGGGGGGCTATGGCTACACCTTC | CASSSAGGYGYTF
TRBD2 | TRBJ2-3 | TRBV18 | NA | TGTGCCAGCTCACGCGCCGGGACTAGCTCAGATACGCAGTATTTT | CASSRAGTSSDTQYF
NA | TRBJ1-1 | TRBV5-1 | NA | TGCGCCAGCAGCCCGGATGGGCGGGCCGTGAGGACTGAAGCTTTCTTT | CASSPDGRAVRTEAFF
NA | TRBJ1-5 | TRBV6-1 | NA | TGTGCCAGTAGTTCCGACAACCATAGCAATCAGCCCCAGCATTTT | CASSSDNHSNQPQHF
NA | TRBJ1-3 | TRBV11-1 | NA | TGTGCCAGCAGCTTACAGGGGAGTGGAAACACCATATATTTT | CASSLQGSGNTIYF
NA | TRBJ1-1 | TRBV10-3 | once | TGTGCCATCAGCCTGTTGGGGGGTCAGGGCATGAACACTGAAGCTTTCTTT | CAISLLGGQGMNTEAFF
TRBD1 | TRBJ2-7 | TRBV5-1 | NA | TGCGCCAGCAGCTTGGGACAGGGGGCGGAGGAACAGTACTTC | CASSLGQGAEEQYF
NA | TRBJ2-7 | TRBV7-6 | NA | TGTGCCAGCAGCCTAGTACCCCCGACAGATAAAGACTACGAGCAGTACTTC | CASSLVPPTDKDYEQYF
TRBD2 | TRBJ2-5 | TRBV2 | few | TGTGCCAGCAGTGCGCTAGCGGGCAGCCAAGAGACCCAGTACTTC | CASSALAGSQETQYF
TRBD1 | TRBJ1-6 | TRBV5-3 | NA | TGTGCCAGAAGCCCCAAGGACAGGATTGCTCCCCTCCACTTT | CARSPKDRIAPLHF
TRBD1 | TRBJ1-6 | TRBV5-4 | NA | TGTGCCAGCAGCTTGGCAGGGGGCTTCTATAATTCACCCCTCCACTTT | CASSLAGGFYNSPLHF
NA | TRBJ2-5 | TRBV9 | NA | TGTGCCAGCAGCGGCGGGCCCACCCGGGTGGAGACCCAGTACTTC | CASSGGPTRVETQYF
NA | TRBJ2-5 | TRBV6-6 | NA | TGTGCCAGCAGTTATGGGGGGAAACAAGAGACCCAGTACTTC | CASSYGGKQETQYF
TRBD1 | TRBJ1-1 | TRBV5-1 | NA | TGCGCCAGCTCCAACCCCCAACAGGGGCGCCCTGAAGCTTTCTTT | CASSNPQQGRPEAFF
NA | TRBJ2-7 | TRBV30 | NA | TGTGCCTGGGCTAGTGGCTACGAGCAGTACTTC | CAWASGYEQYF
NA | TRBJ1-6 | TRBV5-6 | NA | TGTGCCAGCAGCCCCAACGGAGGGCGCCAAGGTTCACCCCTCCACTTT | CASSPNGGRQGSPLHF
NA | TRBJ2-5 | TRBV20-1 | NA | TGCAGTGCTCAGGCGGGAGAGACCCAGTACTTC | CSAQAGETQYF
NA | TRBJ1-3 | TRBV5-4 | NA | TGTGCCAGCAGCTTGTGGAGCTCTGGAAACACCATATATTTT | CASSLWSSGNTIYF
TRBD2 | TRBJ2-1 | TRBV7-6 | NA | TGTGCCAGCAGCTTACCGGGTAGCGGGAATGAGCAGTTCTTC | CASSLPGSGNEQFF
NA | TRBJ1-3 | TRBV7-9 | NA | TGTGCCAGCAGCTTTACGGGTTTGGGAAACACCATATATTTT | CASSFTGLGNTIYF
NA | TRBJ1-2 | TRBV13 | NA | TGTGCCAGCAGCCCCACTGGGGGCGATGGCTACACCTTC | CASSPTGGDGYTF
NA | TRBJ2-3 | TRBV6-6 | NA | TGTGCCAGCAGTGATTATCTTTGGGAGACAGATACGCAGTATTTT | CASSDYLWETDTQYF
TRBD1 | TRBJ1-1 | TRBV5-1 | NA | TGCGCCAGCAGCTCCCTACCAGACAGGGGGGGTACTGAAGCTTTCTTT | CASSSLPDRGGTEAFF
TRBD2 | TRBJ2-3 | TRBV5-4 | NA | TGTGCCAGCAGCTTGGGTTCTAGCGGTTTCACAGATACGCAGTATTTT | CASSLGSSGFTDTQYF
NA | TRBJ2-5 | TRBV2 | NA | TGTGCCAGCGTGGAGGGATCCCACCAAGAGACCCAGTACTTC | CASVEGSHQETQYF
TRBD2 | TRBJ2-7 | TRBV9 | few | TGTGCCAGCAGCGCCCGGGGGGTGGGTGAGCAGTACTTC | CASSARGVGEQYF
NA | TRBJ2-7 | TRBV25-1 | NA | TGTGCCAGCGGTTTAGGGGCTCACGAGCAGTACTTC | CASGLGAHEQYF
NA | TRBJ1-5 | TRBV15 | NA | TGTGCCACCAGCAGTTGGGACTGGGGGAGCAATCAGCCCCAGCATTTT | CATSSWDWGSNQPQHF
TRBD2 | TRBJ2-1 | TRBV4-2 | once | TGTGCCAGCAGCCAAGTAGCGGGGGGAATATACAATGAGCAGTTCTTC | CASSQVAGGIYNEQFF
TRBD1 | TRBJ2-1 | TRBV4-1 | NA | TGCGCCAGCAGCCAAGGTGGGACAGGGGTAAGGGGTGAGCAGTTCTTC | CASSQGGTGVRGEQFF